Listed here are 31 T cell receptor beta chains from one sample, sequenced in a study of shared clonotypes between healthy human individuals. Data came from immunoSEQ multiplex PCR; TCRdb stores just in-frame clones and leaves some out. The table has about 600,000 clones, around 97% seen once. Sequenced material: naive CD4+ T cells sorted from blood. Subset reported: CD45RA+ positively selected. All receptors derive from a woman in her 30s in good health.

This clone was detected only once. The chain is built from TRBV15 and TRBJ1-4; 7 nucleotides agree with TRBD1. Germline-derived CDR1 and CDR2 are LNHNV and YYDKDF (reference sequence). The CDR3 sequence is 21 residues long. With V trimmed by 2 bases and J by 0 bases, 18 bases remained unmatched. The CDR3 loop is CATSRSPQQGPLRPTNEKLFF. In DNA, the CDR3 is TGTGCCACCAGCAGAAGCCCACAACAGGGGCCGCTAAGGCCAACTAATGAAAAACTGTTTTTT.

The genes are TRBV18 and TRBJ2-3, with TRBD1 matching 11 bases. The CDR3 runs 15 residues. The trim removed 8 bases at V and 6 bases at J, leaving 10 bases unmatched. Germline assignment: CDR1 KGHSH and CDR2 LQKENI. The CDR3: CASTYGTGGMDTQYF. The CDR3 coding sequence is TGTGCCAGCACCTACGGGACAGGGGGAATGGATACGCAGTATTTT.

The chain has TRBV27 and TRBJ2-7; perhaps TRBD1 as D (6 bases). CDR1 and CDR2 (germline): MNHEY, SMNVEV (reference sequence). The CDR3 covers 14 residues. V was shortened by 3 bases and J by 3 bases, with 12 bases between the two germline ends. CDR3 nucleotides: TGTGCCAGCAGTTTCGAACAGGGATTCTACGAGCAGTACTTC. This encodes CASSFEQGFYEQYF.

The CDR3 nucleotides read TGTGCCAGTAGTACCCCGATCTTCAGGGTGGTCGGGGAGCTGTTTTTT. Translation gives CASSTPIFRVVGELFF. The chain has TRBV19 and TRBJ2-2; D might be TRBD1 (5 bases). Germline CDR1 reads LNHDA; CDR2 reads SQIVND (reference sequence). Deletions cut 4 bases from V and 7 bases from J, with 19 bases between. The length of the CDR3 is 16 residues.

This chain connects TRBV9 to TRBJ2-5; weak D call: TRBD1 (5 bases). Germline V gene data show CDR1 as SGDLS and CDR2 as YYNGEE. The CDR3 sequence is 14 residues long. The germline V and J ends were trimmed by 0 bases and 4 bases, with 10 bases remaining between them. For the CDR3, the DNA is TGTGCCAGCAGCGTAGAGGGCCAGGGAGAGACCCAGTACTTC. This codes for CASSVEGQGETQYF.

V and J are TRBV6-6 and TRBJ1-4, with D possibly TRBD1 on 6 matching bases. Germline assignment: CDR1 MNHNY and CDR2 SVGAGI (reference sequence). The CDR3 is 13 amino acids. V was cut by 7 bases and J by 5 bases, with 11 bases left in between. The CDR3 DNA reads TGTGCCAGCACGGGGGCACGAAATGAAAAACTGTTTTTT. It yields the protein CASTGARNEKLFF.

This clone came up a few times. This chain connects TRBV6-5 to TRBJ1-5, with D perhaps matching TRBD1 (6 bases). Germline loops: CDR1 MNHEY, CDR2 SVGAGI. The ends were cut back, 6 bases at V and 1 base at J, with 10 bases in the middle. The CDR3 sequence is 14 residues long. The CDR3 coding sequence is TGTGCCAGCAGCGAAGGGGGGAGCAATCAGCCCCAGCATTTT. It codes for CASSEGGSNQPQHF.

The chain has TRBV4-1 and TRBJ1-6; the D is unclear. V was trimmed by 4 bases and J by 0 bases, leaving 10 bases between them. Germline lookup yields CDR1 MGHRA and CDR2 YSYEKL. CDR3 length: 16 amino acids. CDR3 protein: CASSPGYSSYNSPLHF. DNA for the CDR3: TGCGCCAGCAGCCCAGGTTATAGCTCCTATAATTCACCCCTCCACTTT.

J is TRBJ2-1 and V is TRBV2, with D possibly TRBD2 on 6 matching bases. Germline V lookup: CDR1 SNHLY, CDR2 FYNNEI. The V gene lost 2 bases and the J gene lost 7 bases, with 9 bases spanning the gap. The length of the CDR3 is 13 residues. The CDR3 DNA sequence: TGTGCCAGCAGTGAACTAGCGAGGAATGAGCAGTTCTTC. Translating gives CASSELARNEQFF.

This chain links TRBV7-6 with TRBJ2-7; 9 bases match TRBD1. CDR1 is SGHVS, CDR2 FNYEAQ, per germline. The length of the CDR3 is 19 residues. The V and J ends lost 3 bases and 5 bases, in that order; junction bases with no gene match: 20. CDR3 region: CASSFLPPRAGQGSHEQYF. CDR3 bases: TGTGCCAGCAGCTTCCTCCCCCCCCGCGCAGGACAGGGGTCCCACGAGCAGTACTTC.

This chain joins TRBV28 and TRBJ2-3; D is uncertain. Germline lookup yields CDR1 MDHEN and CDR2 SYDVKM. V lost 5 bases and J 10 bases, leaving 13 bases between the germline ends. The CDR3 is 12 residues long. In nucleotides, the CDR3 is TGTGCCAGCAGTCCTCGACCAGGTGCGCAGTATTTT. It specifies CASSPRPGAQYF.

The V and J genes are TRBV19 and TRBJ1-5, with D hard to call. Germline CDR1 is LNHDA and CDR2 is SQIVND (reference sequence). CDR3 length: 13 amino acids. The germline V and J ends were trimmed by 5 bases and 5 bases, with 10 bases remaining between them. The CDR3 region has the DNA TGTGCCAGTAGTGGACGGATCGATCAGCCCCAGCATTTT. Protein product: CASSGRIDQPQHF.

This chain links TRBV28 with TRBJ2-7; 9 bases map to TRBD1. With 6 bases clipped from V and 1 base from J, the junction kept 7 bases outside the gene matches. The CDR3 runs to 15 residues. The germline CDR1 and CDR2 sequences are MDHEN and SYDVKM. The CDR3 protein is CASSQPGQGSYEQYF. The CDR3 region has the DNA TGTGCCAGCAGCCAACCGGGACAGGGATCCTACGAGCAGTACTTC.

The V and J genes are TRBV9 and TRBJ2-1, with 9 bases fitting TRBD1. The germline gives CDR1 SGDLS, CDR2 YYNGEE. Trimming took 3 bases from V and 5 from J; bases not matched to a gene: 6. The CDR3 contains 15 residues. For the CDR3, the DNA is TGTGCCAGCAGCGCCCCCGGGACAGGGCACAATGAGCAGTTCTTC. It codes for CASSAPGTGHNEQFF.

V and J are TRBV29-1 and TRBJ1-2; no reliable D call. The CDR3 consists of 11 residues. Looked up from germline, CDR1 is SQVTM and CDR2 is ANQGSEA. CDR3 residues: CTSQREYGYTF. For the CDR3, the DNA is TGCACCTCTCAACGGGAATATGGCTACACCTTC.

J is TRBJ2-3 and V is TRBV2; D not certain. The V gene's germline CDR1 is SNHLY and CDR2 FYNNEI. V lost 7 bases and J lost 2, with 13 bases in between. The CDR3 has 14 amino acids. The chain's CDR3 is CASTAPDYTDTQYF. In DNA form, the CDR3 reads TGTGCCAGCACCGCCCCAGATTACACAGATACGCAGTATTTT.

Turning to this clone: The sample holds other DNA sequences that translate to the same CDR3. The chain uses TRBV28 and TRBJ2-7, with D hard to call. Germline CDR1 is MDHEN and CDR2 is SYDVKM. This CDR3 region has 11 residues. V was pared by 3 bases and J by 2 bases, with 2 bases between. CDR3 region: CASSLAYEQYF. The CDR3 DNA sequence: TGTGCCAGCAGTTTGGCCTACGAGCAGTACTTC.

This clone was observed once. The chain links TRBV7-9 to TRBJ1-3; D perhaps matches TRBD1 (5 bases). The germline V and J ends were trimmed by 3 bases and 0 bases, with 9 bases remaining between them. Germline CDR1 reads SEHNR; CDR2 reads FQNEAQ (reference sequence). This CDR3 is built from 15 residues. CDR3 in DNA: TGTGCCAGCAGCTTGGGGGAAATCTCTGGAAACACCATATATTTT. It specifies CASSLGEISGNTIYF.

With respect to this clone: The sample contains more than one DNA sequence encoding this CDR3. The DNA of the CDR3 is TGTGCCAGCAGCTTAGGGCCGCGGGAGACCCAGTACTTC. This gives the protein CASSLGPRETQYF. The genes are TRBV11-2 and TRBJ2-5; D call uncertain. This CDR3 has 13 residues. The V gene's germline CDR1 is SGHAT and CDR2 FQNNGV. Trimming pared 1 base from V and 5 bases from J, leaving 8 bases between.

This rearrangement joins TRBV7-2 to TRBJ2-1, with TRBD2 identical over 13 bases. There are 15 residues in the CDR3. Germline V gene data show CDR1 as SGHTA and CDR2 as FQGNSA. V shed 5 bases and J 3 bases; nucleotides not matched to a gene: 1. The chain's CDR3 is CASSRTSGSYNEQFF. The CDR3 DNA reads TGTGCCAGCAGCCGGACTAGCGGGAGCTACAATGAGCAGTTCTTC.

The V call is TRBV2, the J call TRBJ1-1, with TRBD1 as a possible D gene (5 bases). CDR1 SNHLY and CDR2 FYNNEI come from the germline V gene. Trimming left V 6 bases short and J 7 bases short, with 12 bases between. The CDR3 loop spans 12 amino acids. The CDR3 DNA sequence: TGTGCCAGCAGCCGACAGACACTTGAAGCTTTCTTT. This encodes CASSRQTLEAFF.

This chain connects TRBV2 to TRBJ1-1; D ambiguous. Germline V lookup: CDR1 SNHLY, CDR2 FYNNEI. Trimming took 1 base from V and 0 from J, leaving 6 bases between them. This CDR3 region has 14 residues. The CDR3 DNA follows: TGTGCCAGCAGTGAAGGCGCGTTGAACACTGAAGCTTTCTTT. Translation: CASSEGALNTEAFF.

The CDR3 DNA sequence: TGTGCCAGCAGCTTAGCCGGCGTCGCGTCCTACAATGAGCAGTTCTTC. This encodes CASSLAGVASYNEQFF. The chain carries TRBV7-8 and TRBJ2-1, with D hard to call. CDR3 length: 16 amino acids. With 0 bases removed from V and 1 base from J, the gap between germline ends came to 10 bases. Germline lookup yields CDR1 SGHVS and CDR2 FQNEAQ.

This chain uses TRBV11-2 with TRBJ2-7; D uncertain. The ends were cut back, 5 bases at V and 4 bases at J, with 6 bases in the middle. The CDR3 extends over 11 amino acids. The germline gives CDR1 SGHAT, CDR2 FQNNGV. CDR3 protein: CASSPKYEQYF. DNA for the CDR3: TGTGCCAGCAGCCCCAAATACGAGCAGTACTTC.

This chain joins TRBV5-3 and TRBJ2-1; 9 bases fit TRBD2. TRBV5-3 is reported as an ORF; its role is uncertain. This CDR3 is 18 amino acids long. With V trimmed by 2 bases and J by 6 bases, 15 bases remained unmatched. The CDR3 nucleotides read TGTGCCAGAAGCTTATTTAGCGGGAGCCCGCCTTTTGGCAATGAGCAGTTCTTC. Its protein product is CARSLFSGSPPFGNEQFF.

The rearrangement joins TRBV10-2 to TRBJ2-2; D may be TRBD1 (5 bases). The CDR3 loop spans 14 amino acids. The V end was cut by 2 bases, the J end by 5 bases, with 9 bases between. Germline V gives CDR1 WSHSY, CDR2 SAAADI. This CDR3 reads CASSEPRQTGELFF. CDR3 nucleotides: TGCGCCAGCAGTGAGCCAAGACAGACCGGGGAGCTGTTTTTT.

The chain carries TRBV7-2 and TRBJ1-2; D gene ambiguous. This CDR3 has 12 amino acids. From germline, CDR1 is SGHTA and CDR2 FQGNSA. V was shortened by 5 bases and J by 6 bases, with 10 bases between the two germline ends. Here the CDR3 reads CASSRIPDGYTF. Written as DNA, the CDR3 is TGTGCCAGCAGCAGAATCCCGGATGGCTACACCTTC.

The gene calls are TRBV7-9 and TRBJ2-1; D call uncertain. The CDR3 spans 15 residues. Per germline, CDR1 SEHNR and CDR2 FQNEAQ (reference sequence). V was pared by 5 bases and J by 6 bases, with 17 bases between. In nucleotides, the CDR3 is TGTGCCAGCAGCGCGCCCCCCTATACGTCCAATGAGCAGTTCTTC. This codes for CASSAPPYTSNEQFF.

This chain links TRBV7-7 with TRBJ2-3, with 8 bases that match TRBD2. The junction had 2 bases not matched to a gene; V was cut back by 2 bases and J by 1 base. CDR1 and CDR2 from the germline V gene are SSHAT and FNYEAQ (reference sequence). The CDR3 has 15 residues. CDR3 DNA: TGTGCCAGCAGCTTAACACTAGCGGGCACAGATACGCAGTATTTT. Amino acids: CASSLTLAGTDTQYF.

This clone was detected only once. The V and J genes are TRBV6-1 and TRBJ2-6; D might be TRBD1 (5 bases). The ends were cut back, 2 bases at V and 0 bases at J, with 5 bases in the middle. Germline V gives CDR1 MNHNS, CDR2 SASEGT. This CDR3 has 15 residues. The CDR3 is CASSETGSGANVLTF. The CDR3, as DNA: TGTGCCAGCAGTGAAACAGGCTCTGGGGCCAACGTCCTGACTTTC.

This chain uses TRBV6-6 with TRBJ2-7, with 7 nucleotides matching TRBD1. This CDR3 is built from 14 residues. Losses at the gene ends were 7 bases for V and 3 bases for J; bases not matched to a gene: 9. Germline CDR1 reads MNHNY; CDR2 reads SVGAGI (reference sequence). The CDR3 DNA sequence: TGTGCCAGCAATAAAGACAGGGATTTCTACGAGCAGTACTTC. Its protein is CASNKDRDFYEQYF.